The 28 T cell receptor beta chains below come from one sample, sequenced in a study of vaccination and CD4 T cells after COVID-19. Sequencing of DNA taken from cultured CD4+ T cells relied on the Oncomine TCR Beta short-read assay. MiXCR, applied by TCRdb to the PCR reads, yields one record per CDR3 protein. The sample lists around 6,100 distinct CDR3 sequences, roughly 35% seen once, with around 44% in the top ten. Treatment of the sample: approximately 9-day PBMC culture with coronavirus spike peptide pools or control peptides (ViraFEST assay). The unexposed donor provided CD4+ T cells, which were taken before the COVID-19 pandemic (2011-2018). The antigens these receptors bind are not known. Sequenced: CD4+ T cells from blood, cultured in vitro. Receptors were obtained from a human donor in good health.

The chain recombines TRBV19 with TRBJ1-5, with no clear D. The CDR3 runs 14 residues. In germline, CDR1 is LNHDA, CDR2 SQIVND (reference sequence). V lost 7 bases, J lost 2 bases, and 12 bases lay in between. The DNA for the CDR3 is TGTGCCAGTACTGGCGGGGTTGGCAATCAGCCCCAGCATTTT. Translation gives CASTGGVGNQPQHF.

The J gene is TRBJ2-1, the V gene TRBV6-1; the D is unclear. Trimming cost V 0 bases and J 9 bases, with 9 bases left between them. Germline V gene lookup returns CDR1 MNHNS and CDR2 SASEGT. This CDR3 has 13 residues. The CDR3, as DNA: TGTGCCAGCAGTGAAGCGCGCGAAGGTGAGCAGTTCTTC. It yields the protein CASSEAREGEQFF.

The rearrangement joins TRBV12-3 or TRBV12-4 to TRBJ2-1; 7 nucleotides match TRBD2. V lost 5 bases, J lost 0 bases, and 4 bases stayed unmatched. This CDR3 is 15 amino acids long. CDR3 in amino acids: CASSQTGGSYNEQFF. CDR3 nucleotides: TGTGCCAGCAGTCAAACGGGGGGCTCCTACAATGAGCAGTTCTTC.

V and J are TRBV10-1 and TRBJ2-7; the match to TRBD1 covers 7 bases. The CDR3 extends over 13 amino acids. In germline, CDR1 is WNHNN, CDR2 SYGVQD (reference sequence). With V trimmed by 10 bases and J by 5 bases, 11 bases remained unmatched. CDR3 bases: TGCGCCACTTCGACAGGGAACTTTCACGAGCAGTACTTC. Protein: CATSTGNFHEQYF.

This clonotype was recorded a few times. The chain recombines TRBV5-1 with TRBJ2-5, with D uncertain. Trimming cost V 3 bases and J 4 bases, with 7 bases left between them. CDR1 and CDR2 (germline): SGHRS, YFSETQ. The CDR3 consists of 12 residues. CDR3 amino acids: CASSSLGETQYF. DNA for the CDR3: TGCGCCAGCAGCTCCCTAGGAGAGACCCAGTACTTC.

This clonotype was seen more than once but under ten times. This chain connects TRBV6-1 to TRBJ1-2; D not certain. The length of the CDR3 is 12 residues. Looked up from germline, CDR1 is MNHNS and CDR2 is SASEGT. V dropped 8 bases and J dropped 4 bases, with 11 bases sitting between them. CDR3 bases: TGTGCCAGCCATGAGCAGTCCTATGGCTACACCTTC. As protein: CASHEQSYGYTF.

The chain couples TRBV5-1 to TRBJ1-1; D unresolved. This CDR3 spans 13 amino acids. V lost 4 bases and J lost 1, with 8 bases in between. In germline, CDR1 is SGHRS, CDR2 YFSETQ. The CDR3 sequence: CASSPAQNTEAFF. CDR3 bases: TGCGCCAGCAGCCCAGCACAGAACACTGAAGCTTTCTTT.

The chain combines TRBV6-2 or TRBV6-3 with TRBJ2-7, with D tentatively TRBD1 (6 bases). The CDR3 runs 13 residues. From germline, CDR1 is MNHEY and CDR2 SVGEGT. The ends were cut back, 6 bases at V and 6 bases at J, with 15 bases in the middle. The CDR3 protein is CASSNRDRSEQYF. Here the CDR3 DNA reads TGTGCCAGCAGCAACAGGGATAGGAGCGAGCAGTACTTC.

The chain carries TRBV27 and TRBJ2-7; D uncertain. CDR3 size: 15 residues. The germline V gene has CDR1 MNHEY and CDR2 SMNVEV (reference sequence). The V gene lost 4 bases and the J gene lost 6 bases, with 19 bases spanning the gap. CDR3 protein: CASSSQGPGLSEQYF. The CDR3 DNA reads as TGTGCCAGCAGTTCCCAAGGGCCAGGCCTGAGCGAGCAGTACTTC.

V usage is TRBV6-1 and J usage is TRBJ1-1, with D uncertain. The CDR3 contains 16 residues. Germline V lookup: CDR1 MNHNS, CDR2 SASEGT. The V end lost 3 bases, the J end lost 0 bases, and 14 bases lay between the germline ends. The CDR3 region is CASSDLGRSMNTEAFF. The CDR3 nucleotides are TGTGCCAGCAGTGATCTTGGACGATCTATGAACACTGAAGCTTTCTTT.

Only a few counts were recorded for this clonotype. The chain links TRBV5-4 to TRBJ1-1; a weak D match, TRBD1 (5 bases). Germline values: CDR1 SGHNT, CDR2 YYREEE (reference sequence). The CDR3 has 15 residues. Trimming stripped 4 bases from V and 1 base from J, with 14 bases between. CDR3 sequence (DNA): TGTGCCAGCAGCCTCAGGGTAGGATCGAACACTGAAGCTTTCTTT. It yields the protein CASSLRVGSNTEAFF.

The chain has TRBV30 and TRBJ1-1; D might be TRBD1 (5 bases). Between the trimmed V and J ends, which lost 8 bases and 3 bases, there was a span of 22 bases. CDR1 GTSNPN and CDR2 SVGIG come from the germline V gene (reference sequence). This CDR3 is built from 15 residues. In DNA form, the CDR3 reads TGTGCCGAAGCTGGGGACTTAAGAACGTACACTGAAGCTTTCTTT. It codes for CAEAGDLRTYTEAFF.

This rearrangement joins TRBV20-1 to TRBJ1-2; D not resolved. Trimming cost V 3 bases and J 4 bases, with 15 bases left between them. Germline values: CDR1 DFQATT, CDR2 SNEGSKA (reference sequence). The CDR3 sequence is 14 residues long. CDR3: CSASMAEGGYGYTF. The CDR3, as DNA: TGCAGTGCTAGTATGGCGGAAGGAGGCTATGGCTACACCTTC.

There are a few counts of this clonotype. V and J are TRBV20-1 and TRBJ1-2; D is perhaps TRBD1 (5 bases). V was pared by 6 bases and J by 4 bases, with 12 bases between. The CDR3 is 12 amino acids. The germline gives CDR1 DFQATT, CDR2 SNEGSKA (reference sequence). The CDR3 coding sequence is TGCAGTGCCAGGGATCACATCTATGGCTACACCTTC. Its translation: CSARDHIYGYTF.

This clonotype was counted only a few times. The rearrangement links TRBV15 to TRBJ2-1; no clear D. Germline values: CDR1 LNHNV, CDR2 YYDKDF (reference sequence). The V gene lost 5 bases and the J gene lost 8 bases, with 16 bases spanning the gap. The CDR3 spans 14 residues. The CDR3 DNA is TGTGCCACCAGCGCAATTCCCATTAGCCATGAGCAGTTCTTC. Translating it yields CATSAIPISHEQFF.

J is TRBJ2-2 and V is TRBV6-4, with a weak D call TRBD2 (6 bases). Looked up from germline, CDR1 is MRHNA and CDR2 is SNTAGT. The CDR3 is made up of 14 amino acids. Trimming cost V 2 bases and J 2 bases, with 6 bases left between them. The CDR3 DNA is TGTGCCAGCAGTGACGGGACTAACACCGGGGAGCTGTTTTTT. Translated: CASSDGTNTGELFF.

The rearrangement joins TRBV7-9 to TRBJ1-1, with D unresolved. CDR1 SEHNR and CDR2 FQNEAQ come from the germline V gene (reference sequence). The CDR3 extends over 17 amino acids. V lost 1 base and J 8 bases, leaving 23 bases between the germline ends. The DNA of the CDR3 is TGTGCCAGCAGCTTAGAGGTTTTTATCGGAAGGCCTGGAGAAGCTTTCTTT. Residues: CASSLEVFIGRPGEAFF.

This clonotype was detected only a few times. This rearrangement joins TRBV11-2 to TRBJ1-2; D might be TRBD1 (5 bases). This CDR3 contains 13 residues. Germline V lookup: CDR1 SGHAT, CDR2 FQNNGV. The ends were cut back, 0 bases at V and 8 bases at J, with 10 bases in the middle. The CDR3 DNA reads as TGTGCCAGCAGCTTAGATCGGGGGAGGGGCTACACCTTC. Amino acids: CASSLDRGRGYTF. The variable domain in full, completed from reference TRBV11-2 and TRBJ1-2, reads EAGVAQSPRYKIIEKRQSVAFWCNPISGHATLYWYQQILGQGPKLLIQFQNNGVVDDSQLPKDRFSAERLKGVDSTLKIQPAKLEDSAVYLCASSLDRGRGYTFGSGTRLTVV.

This sequence joins TRBV7-3 and TRBJ2-3; D gene unclear. Germline CDR1 and CDR2: SGHTA and FQGTGA. The CDR3 covers 13 residues. The ends were cut back, 5 bases at V and 5 bases at J, with 11 bases in the middle. CDR3: CASSQTREDTQYF. The CDR3 DNA reads TGTGCCAGCAGCCAGACAAGGGAAGATACGCAGTATTTT. Full variable domain (outside the CDR3, taken from reference TRBV7-3 and TRBJ2-3): GAGVSQTPSNKVTEKGKYVELRCDPISGHTALYWYRQSLGQGPEFLIYFQGTGAADDSGLPNDRFFAVRPEGSVSTLKIQRTERGDSAVYLCASSQTREDTQYFGPGTRLTVL.

This clonotype showed up just a few times. The V and J genes are TRBV27 and TRBJ1-5; 8 bases are shared with TRBD1. Germline V gene sequence: CDR1 MNHEY, CDR2 SMNVEV (reference sequence). The V and J ends lost 6 bases and 6 bases, in that order; junction bases with no gene match: 7. The CDR3 spans 14 residues. CDR3 DNA: TGTGCCAGCAGGACAGGGGACTGGAGTCAGCCCCAGCATTTT. It is translated as CASRTGDWSQPQHF.

This clonotype has only a few counts. The chain is built from TRBV20-1 and TRBJ1-6; D is perhaps TRBD1 (5 bases). This CDR3 has 13 residues. Trimming pared 3 bases from V and 7 bases from J, leaving 10 bases between. The germline V gene encodes CDR1 DFQATT and CDR2 SNEGSKA (reference sequence). This chain's CDR3 is CSASRVLNSPLHF. The CDR3 DNA reads as TGCAGTGCTAGCAGGGTTCTCAATTCACCCCTCCACTTT.

This clonotype has only a few counts. The chain recombines TRBV7-6 with TRBJ1-6; D is undetermined. V lost 5 bases and J 3 bases, leaving 14 bases between the germline ends. Germline values: CDR1 SGHVS, CDR2 FNYEAQ. This CDR3 has 16 residues. In DNA, the CDR3 is TGTGCCAGCAGCCCTGCCCCAACCAGCTATAATTCACCCCTCCACTTT. Protein: CASSPAPTSYNSPLHF.

This clonotype was counted only a few times. The chain is built from TRBV20-1 and TRBJ1-1; unclear D gene. Germline-derived CDR1 and CDR2 are DFQATT and SNEGSKA (reference sequence). The CDR3 runs to 12 residues. Trimming shortened V by 5 bases and J by 1 base, and 8 bases separated the two germline ends. The CDR3 region has the DNA TGCAGTGCTGATGAGGGGAACACTGAAGCTTTCTTT. Its translation is CSADEGNTEAFF.

This rearrangement joins TRBV18 to TRBJ1-2; 9 nucleotides agree with TRBD1. This CDR3 has 15 residues. V shed 8 bases and J 4 bases; nucleotides not matched to a gene: 11. The germline V gene has CDR1 KGHSH and CDR2 LQKENI. CDR3 region: CASGEAGQGLYGYTF. DNA of the CDR3: TGTGCCAGCGGTGAAGCGGGACAGGGCCTCTATGGCTACACCTTC.

This clonotype was detected a few times. The rearrangement links TRBV5-1 to TRBJ1-2, with a tentative D call TRBD1 (5 bases). V dropped 5 bases and J dropped 1 base, with 9 bases sitting between them. Germline V gives CDR1 SGHRS, CDR2 YFSETQ. The CDR3 covers 13 residues. The CDR3 sequence: CASSLQDNYGYTF. CDR3 DNA sequence: TGCGCCAGCAGTTTACAGGATAACTATGGCTACACCTTC. Supplemented by reference TRBV5-1 and TRBJ1-2, the full variable domain reads KAGVTQTPRYLIKTRGQQVTLSCSPISGHRSVSWYQQTPGQGLQFLFEYFSETQRNKGNFPGRFSGRQFSNSRSEMNVSTLELGDSALYLCASSLQDNYGYTFGSGTRLTVV.

The rearrangement links TRBV6-1 to TRBJ2-7, with unresolved D. Germline CDR1 reads MNHNS; CDR2 reads SASEGT. V was pared by 8 bases and J by 6 bases, with 11 bases between. This CDR3 region has 11 residues. The CDR3 coding sequence is TGTGCCAGCTCGGGCGCAATCGAGCAGTACTTC. This translates into CASSGAIEQYF.

The chain joins TRBV10-2 to TRBJ1-1, with unresolved D. V was shortened by 11 bases and J by 3 bases, with 16 bases between the two germline ends. Germline V lookup: CDR1 WSHSY, CDR2 SAAADI. The CDR3 length is 13 residues. Here the CDR3 reads CAAAAWKDTEAFF. The CDR3 coding sequence is TGCGCCGCCGCGGCGTGGAAGGACACTGAAGCTTTCTTT.

This clonotype was counted between two and nine times. This sequence joins TRBV11-2 and TRBJ2-3, with a tentative D call TRBD2 (6 bases). Germline V lookup: CDR1 SGHAT, CDR2 FQNNGV. The CDR3 extends over 13 amino acids. Trimming left V 8 bases short and J 2 bases short, with 11 bases between. In DNA form, the CDR3 reads TGTGCCAGCGAGGGACTGCTCACAGATACGCAGTATTTT. It codes for CASEGLLTDTQYF.